These T cell receptor beta chains were read from a single sample in a study of cytomegalovirus exposure and HLA in healthy donors. Sequenced by immunoSEQ multiplex PCR; TCRdb stores in-frame clones only, minus some. The sample carries nearly 110,000 clones, about 80% recorded once. The source material was PBMCs. The receptor set was obtained from a young man in good health and CMV-seropositive. CDR3s include the opening cysteine and the closing phenylalanine or tryptophan. D genes are given only for firm matches. Only part of the rows carry a size: once, few, many, or a class if the clone is expanded.

.	TRBV20-1	TRBJ1-2	.	TGCAGTGCTAGAGTCCAGGGGAGCTACACCTTC	CSARVQGSYTF
few	TRBV5-5	TRBJ1-2	.	TGTGCCAGCAGCCCCGGGGAACAGGGAGTCTATGGCTACACCTTC	CASSPGEQGVYGYTF
.	TRBV19	TRBJ2-5	TRBD1	TGTGCCAGTTGCGTAGGACAGGGGGTTGAGACCCAGTACTTC	CASCVGQGVETQYF
.	TRBV15	TRBJ1-4	TRBD1	TGTGCCACCAGCAGGAGGACAGGGCCGGGAAAACTGTTTTTT	CATSRRTGPGKLFF
.	TRBV6-1	TRBJ2-7	TRBD1	TGTGCCATCAATCGGGACAGTGCCTACGAGCAGTACTTC	CAINRDSAYEQYF
.	TRBV19	TRBJ2-1	TRBD2	TGTGCCAGTAGTCAGACTAGCGCTCACGAGCAGTTCTTC	CASSQTSAHEQFF
.	TRBV2	TRBJ1-3	.	TGTGCCAGCAAGGCACAGCCCTCTGGAAACACCATATATTTT	CASKAQPSGNTIYF
once	TRBV10-2	TRBJ2-1	TRBD2	TGCGCCAGCAGGGCGCGGGGGGGCAGGAATGAGCAGTTCTTC	CASRARGGRNEQFF
.	TRBV27	TRBJ2-1	.	TGTGCCAGCAGTTATATCGACAGTAACGAGCAGTTCTTC	CASSYIDSNEQFF
few	TRBV10-3	TRBJ1-1	.	TGTGCCATCAGTGAGTCGGCAAGGGGACAAGAAGCTTTCTTT	CAISESARGQEAFF
.	TRBV10-3	TRBJ2-5	TRBD2	TGTGCCATCAGTCTTGGGGGGACTAGCGGGGCCACCCGTCAAGAGACCCAGTACTTC	CAISLGGTSGATRQETQYF
.	TRBV2	TRBJ1-4	.	TGTGCCAGCAGGTCCGTCGGGGTGACTAATGAAAAACTGTTTTTT	CASRSVGVTNEKLFF
.	TRBV7-2	TRBJ2-1	.	TGTGCCAGCAGCTTAGGCGGGCCCAAGGGCTCCTACAATGAGCAGTTCTTC	CASSLGGPKGSYNEQFF
.	TRBV5-4	TRBJ2-5	TRBD2	TGTGCCAGCACCATAGCGGGGGGGAGTAAAGAGACCCAGTACTTC	CASTIAGGSKETQYF
.	TRBV7-8	TRBJ1-5	TRBD1	TGTGCCAGCAGCTCCCGGGACAGAGGGGGGTATAGCAATCAGCCCCAGCATTTT	CASSSRDRGGYSNQPQHF
few	TRBV10-3	TRBJ1-2	TRBD1	TGTGCCGTCGGGACAGGAGAATTATATGGCTACACCTTC	CAVGTGELYGYTF
.	TRBV2	TRBJ2-5	.	TGTGCCGGCGGGACTTCGTACCAAGAGACCCAGTACTTC	CAGGTSYQETQYF
.	TRBV6-1	TRBJ2-2	.	TGTGCCAGCAGTGAAGAGGAGGGGGCCGACACCGGGGAGCTGTTTTTT	CASSEEEGADTGELFF
.	TRBV11-2	TRBJ2-3	.	TGTGCCAGCAGCTTACGGGGATACCCTAGCACAGATACGCAGTATTTT	CASSLRGYPSTDTQYF
.	TRBV11-3	TRBJ1-2	TRBD1	TGTGCCAGCAGCCCCGGCCAACGGGACAGGGAGATGAACAACTATGGCTACACCTTC	CASSPGQRDREMNNYGYTF
few	TRBV4-1	TRBJ2-7	.	TGCGCCAGCAGCCAAGATCGGGGTCTAGCCGCGTCGGAGCAGTACTTC	CASSQDRGLAASEQYF
.	TRBV7-2	TRBJ2-7	TRBD1	TGTGCCAGCAGCTTCCGGACAGGGGCCTACGAGCAGTACTTC	CASSFRTGAYEQYF